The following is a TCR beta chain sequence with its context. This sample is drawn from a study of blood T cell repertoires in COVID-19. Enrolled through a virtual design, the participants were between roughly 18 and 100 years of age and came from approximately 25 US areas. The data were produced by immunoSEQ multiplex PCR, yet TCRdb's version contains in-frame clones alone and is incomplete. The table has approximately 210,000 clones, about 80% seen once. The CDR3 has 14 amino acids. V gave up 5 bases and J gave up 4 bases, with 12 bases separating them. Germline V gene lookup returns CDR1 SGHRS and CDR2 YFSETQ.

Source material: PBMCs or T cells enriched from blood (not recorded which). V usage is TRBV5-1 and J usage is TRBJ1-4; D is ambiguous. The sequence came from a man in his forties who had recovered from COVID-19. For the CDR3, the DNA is TGCGCCAGCAGTTGGGGAGGGAATAATGAAAAACTGTTTTTT. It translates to CASSWGGNNEKLFF.